The 4 T cell receptor beta chains listed next were all sequenced from one sample in a study of T cells after yellow fever vaccination. Each CDR3 protein is one row after TCRdb ran MiXCR on the 5' RACE reads. Of just over 250,000 distinct CDR3 sequences in the sample, roughly 4.8% were seen once. The source was CD4+ T cells sorted from PBMCs, collected on the day of the yellow fever booster vaccination. These receptors were taken from a man aged 18 to 30 who received the YFV17D yellow fever vaccine.

This clonotype was recorded many times. The chain has TRBV5-8 and TRBJ2-7; D call uncertain. Germline values: CDR1 SGHTS, CDR2 YDEGEE. The CDR3 contains 13 residues. V lost 2 bases, J lost 6 bases, and 12 bases lay in between. DNA for the CDR3: TGTGCCAGCAGCTTCGGGCAGTTTGCCGAGCAGTACGTC. It encodes CASSFGQFAEQYV.

This clonotype was seen more than once but under ten times. V gene TRBV6-4 combines with J gene TRBJ2-1; no firm D call. The CDR3 is 11 residues long. The V gene's germline CDR1 is MRHNA and CDR2 SNTAGT. V was shortened by 9 bases and J by 5 bases, with 8 bases between the two germline ends. The CDR3: CAREQHNEQFF. The CDR3 DNA reads TGTGCCAGAGAACAGCACAATGAGCAGTTCTTC.

This clonotype was counted ten times or more. The chain employs TRBV5-1 and TRBJ1-1; 12 nucleotides agree with TRBD1. The germline CDR1 and CDR2 sequences are SGHRS and YFSETQ. The CDR3 spans 17 residues. V shed 3 bases and J 1 base; nucleotides not matched to a gene: 7. For the CDR3, the DNA is TGCGCCAGCAGCTCACGGGGACAGGGGGCTCAGAACACTGAAGCTTTCTTT. Translating it yields CASSSRGQGAQNTEAFF.

This clonotype came up many times. This chain links TRBV6-5 with TRBJ2-7; no reliable D call. The V and J ends lost 5 bases and 3 bases respectively, with 11 bases between them. The CDR3 covers 13 residues. The germline V gene has CDR1 MNHEY and CDR2 SVGAGI. CDR3 region: CASSARAHYEQYF. As DNA, the CDR3 is TGTGCCAGCAGTGCCCGGGCTCACTACGAGCAGTACTTC.